A single sample is the source of the 19 T cell receptor beta chains below, sequenced in a study of control samples from healthy donors and cancer patients. Sequencing was performed with immunoSEQ multiplex PCR; in TCRdb, only in-frame clones are kept and a portion is missing. The sample has 130,000 to 150,000 clones, more than 85% seen once. The sample comprised blood. The receptors shown here come from a man aged 25 to 40 in good health.

The chain uses TRBV2 and TRBJ1-2; 7 nucleotides align to TRBD1. Germline V gene lookup returns CDR1 SNHLY and CDR2 FYNNEI. The CDR3 contains 12 residues. The junction had 6 bases not matched to a gene; V was cut back by 9 bases and J by 5 bases. DNA of the CDR3: TGTGCCAGTTACGGGACAGATTATGGCTACACCTTC. Its translation is CASYGTDYGYTF.

V is TRBV5-1 and J is TRBJ1-2; D might be TRBD1 (6 bases). The CDR3 runs 13 residues. Germline assignment: CDR1 SGHRS and CDR2 YFSETQ. The V and J ends lost 0 bases and 4 bases respectively, with 7 bases between them. This chain's CDR3 is CASSLEQGYGYTF. For the CDR3, the DNA is TGCGCCAGCAGCTTGGAACAGGGCTATGGCTACACCTTC.

The chain links TRBV5-1 to TRBJ2-7; possible D gene TRBD1, 6 bases. V gave up 2 bases and J gave up 3 bases, with 9 bases separating them. Germline-derived CDR1 and CDR2 are SGHRS and YFSETQ. There are 13 residues in the CDR3. The CDR3 DNA reads TGCGCCAGCAGCTTCCAGGGGTACTACGAGCAGTACTTC. Amino acids: CASSFQGYYEQYF.

The rearrangement links TRBV12-3 or TRBV12-4 to TRBJ2-3, with D possibly being TRBD2 (5 bases). V dropped 8 bases and J dropped 2 bases, with 11 bases sitting between them. The CDR3 is made up of 13 amino acids. CDR3 sequence reads: CASSSGVTDTQYF. DNA for the CDR3: TGTGCCAGCTCCTCCGGGGTCACAGATACGCAGTATTTT.

CDR3 loop: CASSLDRGTDTQYF. The CDR3 region has the DNA TGCGCCAGCAGCCTGGACAGGGGAACAGATACGCAGTATTTT. The chain has TRBV5-1 and TRBJ2-3, with TRBD1 identical over 9 bases. Germline V gene sequence: CDR1 SGHRS, CDR2 YFSETQ. The CDR3 spans 14 residues. The junction had 3 bases not matched to a gene; V was cut back by 4 bases and J by 3 bases.

This clone is medium-sized (0.01 to 0.1%). The chain uses TRBV6-1 and TRBJ1-1; tentative D call: TRBD1 (5 bases). The germline V and J ends were trimmed by 2 bases and 7 bases, with 14 bases remaining between them. Germline loops: CDR1 MNHNS, CDR2 SASEGT. The CDR3 loop spans 14 amino acids. The CDR3 DNA sequence: TGTGCCAGCAGTGAATTAAGTTGGGGCGGTGAAGCTTTCTTT. Amino acids: CASSELSWGGEAFF.

The chain employs TRBV9 and TRBJ1-1, with unresolved D. The CDR3 runs 14 residues. Between the trimmed V and J ends, which lost 5 bases and 5 bases, there was a span of 16 bases. Germline CDR1 is SGDLS and CDR2 is YYNGEE. The DNA for the CDR3 is TGTGCCAGCAGTCCCGAGCTAGGGTTGACTGAAGCTTTCTTT. It translates to CASSPELGLTEAFF.

CDR3: CASSFQVISAEAFF. CDR3 sequence (DNA): TGTGCCAGCAGCTTTCAGGTAATTTCGGCTGAAGCTTTCTTT. The chain combines TRBV7-2 with TRBJ1-1; no definite D call. CDR1 and CDR2 (germline): SGHTA, FQGNSA. The CDR3 is made up of 14 amino acids. V lost 3 bases, J lost 6 bases, and 14 bases lay in between.

The gene calls are TRBV11-2 and TRBJ2-2; the D gene is possibly TRBD1 (6 bases). CDR3 length: 15 residues. Germline CDR1 and CDR2: SGHAT and FQNNGV. Trimming stripped 4 bases from V and 3 bases from J, with 12 bases between. The CDR3 nucleotides are TGTGCCAGCAGCTCCAGACAGGTGTACACCGGGGAGCTGTTTTTT. Translated: CASSSRQVYTGELFF.

V gene TRBV9 combines with J gene TRBJ2-1; tentatively, D is TRBD2 (6 bases). Trimming pared 0 bases from V and 5 bases from J, leaving 9 bases between. Germline CDR1 reads SGDLS; CDR2 reads YYNGEE. The CDR3 contains 14 residues. The CDR3 nucleotides read TGTGCCAGCAGCGTAGGGGGACTCGACAATGAGCAGTTCTTC. Translated, it gives CASSVGGLDNEQFF.

The CDR3, as DNA: TGTGCCAGCAGACCGATAAGGGTAGCCAAAAACATTCAGTACTTC. It translates to CASRPIRVAKNIQYF. The V call is TRBV6-5, the J call TRBJ2-4; D ambiguous. Germline V lookup: CDR1 MNHEY, CDR2 SVGAGI. The CDR3 contains 15 residues. The V end lost 6 bases, the J end lost 0 bases, and 12 bases lay between the germline ends.

The V call is TRBV5-1, the J call TRBJ1-4, with 7 bases that match TRBD1. V lost 3 bases, J lost 0 bases, and 5 bases stayed unmatched. This CDR3 comprises 16 residues. Germline V lookup: CDR1 SGHRS, CDR2 YFSETQ. CDR3 nucleotide sequence: TGCGCCAGCAGCTCAGGGACAGCTACAACTAATGAAAAACTGTTTTTT. Translated, it gives CASSSGTATTNEKLFF.

The chain is built from TRBV14 and TRBJ2-2; 9 nucleotides match TRBD2. The junction had 2 bases not matched to a gene; V was cut back by 1 base and J by 2 bases. The CDR3 extends over 16 amino acids. Germline V gives CDR1 SGHDN, CDR2 FVKESK. Written as DNA, the CDR3 is TGTGCCAGCAGCCAAGCGGGACTAGCTAACACCGGGGAGCTGTTTTTT. The encoded protein is CASSQAGLANTGELFF.

The chain carries TRBV3-1 (or the pseudogene TRBV3-2) and TRBJ1-5, with 9 bases identical to TRBD1. The junction had 0 bases not matched to a gene; V was cut back by 3 bases and J by 0 bases. Germline V gene sequence: CDR1 LGHDT, CDR2 YNNKEL (reference sequence). This CDR3 comprises 15 residues. This CDR3 reads CASSQGQGSNQPQHF. Here the CDR3 DNA reads TGTGCCAGCAGCCAGGGACAGGGTAGCAATCAGCCCCAGCATTTT.

The chain employs TRBV20-1 and TRBJ2-7; D might be TRBD1 (7 bases). Germline V gene data show CDR1 as DFQATT and CDR2 as SNEGSKA (reference sequence). Trimming shortened V by 3 bases and J by 5 bases, and 11 bases separated the two germline ends. The CDR3 has 12 residues. The CDR3 sequence is CSASGGGDEQYF. DNA for the CDR3: TGCAGTGCTAGTGGAGGGGGCGACGAGCAGTACTTC.

The rearrangement joins TRBV5-5 to TRBJ2-7; TRBD1 matches 8 bases. Germline CDR1 SGHKS, CDR2 YYEKEE (reference sequence). This CDR3 is built from 16 residues. J lost 0 bases, V lost 0 bases, and 5 bases had no gene match. The CDR3 DNA reads as TGTGCCAGCAGCTTGGGTGACAGGGGACTCTCCTACGAGCAGTACTTC. This encodes CASSLGDRGLSYEQYF.

This clone was seen only once. J is TRBJ1-1 and V is TRBV6-5, with a weak D call TRBD1 (5 bases). With 0 bases removed from V and 0 bases from J, the gap between germline ends came to 8 bases. Germline V gene lookup returns CDR1 MNHEY and CDR2 SVGAGI. The CDR3 totals 15 residues. The CDR3 region has the DNA TGTGCCAGCAGTTACTCGAGGGGCTTGAACACTGAAGCTTTCTTT. Translated, it gives CASSYSRGLNTEAFF.

The rearrangement joins TRBV10-1 to TRBJ2-1; the match to TRBD2 covers 14 bases. The junction had 11 bases not matched to a gene; V was cut back by 3 bases and J by 7 bases. In germline, CDR1 is WNHNN, CDR2 SYGVQD (reference sequence). This CDR3 comprises 18 residues. The CDR3 loop reads CASSDYFSGTSGGNEQFF. The CDR3 DNA reads TGCGCCAGCAGTGACTACTTCTCCGGGACTAGCGGGGGAAATGAGCAGTTCTTC.

The V call is TRBV5-8, the J call TRBJ2-1; 8 positions match TRBD2. J was trimmed by 4 bases and V by 2 bases; bases with no gene match: 5. The CDR3 contains 15 residues. The V gene's germline CDR1 is SGHTS and CDR2 YDEGEE. CDR3 DNA sequence: TGTGCCAGCAGCTTAGGTAGCGGGACATACAATGAGCAGTTCTTC. Translation gives CASSLGSGTYNEQFF.